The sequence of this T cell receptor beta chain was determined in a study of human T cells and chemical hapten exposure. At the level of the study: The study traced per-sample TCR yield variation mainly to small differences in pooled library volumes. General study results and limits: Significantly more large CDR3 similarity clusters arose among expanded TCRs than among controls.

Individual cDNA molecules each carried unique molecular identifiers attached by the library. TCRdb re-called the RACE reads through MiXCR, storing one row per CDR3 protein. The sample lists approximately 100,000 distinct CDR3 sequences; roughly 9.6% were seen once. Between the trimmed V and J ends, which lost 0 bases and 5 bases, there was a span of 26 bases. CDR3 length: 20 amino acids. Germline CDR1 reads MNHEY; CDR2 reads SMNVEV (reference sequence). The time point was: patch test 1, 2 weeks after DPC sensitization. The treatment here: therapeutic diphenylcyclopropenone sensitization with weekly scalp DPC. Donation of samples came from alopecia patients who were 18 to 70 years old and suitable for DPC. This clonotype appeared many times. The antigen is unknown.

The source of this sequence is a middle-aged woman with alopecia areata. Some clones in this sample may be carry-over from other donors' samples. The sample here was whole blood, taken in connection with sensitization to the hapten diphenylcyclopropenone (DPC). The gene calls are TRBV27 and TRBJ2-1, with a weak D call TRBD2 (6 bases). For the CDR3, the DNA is TGTGCCAGCAGTTTATCGGAAATGCGGGGACCGCGCAGGGCGAACAATGAGCAGTTCTTC. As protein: CASSLSEMRGPRRANNEQFF.